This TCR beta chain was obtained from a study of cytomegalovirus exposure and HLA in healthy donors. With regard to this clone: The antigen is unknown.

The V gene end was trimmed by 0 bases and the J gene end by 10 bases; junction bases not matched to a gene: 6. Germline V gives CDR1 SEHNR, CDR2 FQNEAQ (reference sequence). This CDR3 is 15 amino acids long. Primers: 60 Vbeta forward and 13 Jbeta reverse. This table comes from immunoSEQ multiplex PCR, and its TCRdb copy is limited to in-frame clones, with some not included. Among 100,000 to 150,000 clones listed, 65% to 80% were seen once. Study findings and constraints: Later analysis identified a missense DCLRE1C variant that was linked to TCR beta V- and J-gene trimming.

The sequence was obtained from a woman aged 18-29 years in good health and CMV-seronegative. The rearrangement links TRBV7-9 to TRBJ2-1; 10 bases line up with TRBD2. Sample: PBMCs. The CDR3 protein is CASSLASGGPGEQFF. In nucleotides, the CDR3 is TGTGCCAGCAGCTTAGCTAGCGGGGGGCCAGGCGAGCAGTTCTTC.